The 12 T cell receptor beta chains reported below all come from one sample, sequenced in a study of shared clonotypes between healthy human individuals. Method: immunoSEQ multiplex PCR; TCRdb's copy keeps in-frame clones and lacks some. This table has about 680,000 clones, about 90% appearing once. Positively selected for CCR7, the CD45RO-negative cells used as naive CD8 cells excluded terminally differentiated effector memory CD45RA+ cells. Sequencing input: naive CD8+ T cells sorted from blood. These receptors came from a man in his thirties or forties in good health.

This chain links TRBV27 with TRBJ1-1; 7 nucleotides match TRBD1. The V gene's germline CDR1 is MNHEY and CDR2 SMNVEV (reference sequence). This CDR3 is built from 14 residues. The ends lost 2 bases at V and 8 bases at J; junction bases unmatched: 8. The CDR3 protein is CASSLNRGSMEAFF. DNA for the CDR3: TGTGCCAGCAGTTTAAACAGGGGTAGTATGGAAGCTTTCTTT.

The V call is TRBV2, the J call TRBJ2-7; 7 bases are a match to TRBD2. Germline CDR1 and CDR2: SNHLY and FYNNEI. The CDR3 runs to 15 residues. V dropped 3 bases and J dropped 1; count of bases not matched to a gene: 6. CDR3 coding DNA: TGTGCCAGCAGTGACGGGGGGAGGGGTTCCTACGAGCAGTACTTC. Amino acid sequence: CASSDGGRGSYEQYF.

Turning to this clone: Other DNA sequences from this sample encode an identical CDR3 as well. The DNA for the CDR3 is TGTGCCAGCAGCGTAGGCCAGGGGGGGACTGAAGCTTTCTTT. It codes for CASSVGQGGTEAFF. The V gene is TRBV9, the J gene TRBJ1-1; 7 bases map to TRBD1. This CDR3 is built from 14 residues. Germline V CDR1 and CDR2: SGDLS, YYNGEE. The V and J ends lost 0 bases and 5 bases, in that order; junction bases with no gene match: 4.

The chain has TRBV27 and TRBJ2-5; 9 bases are shared with TRBD1. The CDR3 spans 17 residues. CDR1 and CDR2 from the germline V gene are MNHEY and SMNVEV (reference sequence). The junction had 11 bases not matched to a gene; V was cut back by 2 bases and J by 4 bases. The CDR3 coding sequence is TGTGCCAGCAGTTTACTCCAGACCGGGACAGGGCCAGAGACCCAGTACTTC. This gives the protein CASSLLQTGTGPETQYF.

This chain uses TRBV2 with TRBJ2-1; D is undetermined. Germline values: CDR1 SNHLY, CDR2 FYNNEI. The V gene lost 3 bases and the J gene lost 6 bases, with 9 bases spanning the gap. The CDR3 contains 13 residues. DNA of the CDR3: TGTGCCAGCAGTGACCCGACTGGCAATGAGCAGTTCTTC. Protein: CASSDPTGNEQFF.

The chain has TRBV7-9 and TRBJ2-5; TRBD2 is a possible D gene (6 bases). Trimming left V 6 bases short and J 4 bases short, with 15 bases between. Germline V gene sequence: CDR1 SEHNR, CDR2 FQNEAQ (reference sequence). This CDR3 contains 14 residues. DNA of the CDR3: TGTGCCAGCAGAGAGGTCGGGGGTTTAGAGACCCAGTACTTC. Translated, it gives CASREVGGLETQYF.

The chain joins TRBV28 to TRBJ2-7; 8 bases agree with TRBD2. CDR1 and CDR2 from the germline V gene are MDHEN and SYDVKM. The ends lost 6 bases at V and 2 bases at J; junction bases unmatched: 15. The CDR3 is made up of 17 amino acids. CDR3 protein: CASSSYEMGAGAYEQYF. The CDR3, as DNA: TGTGCCAGCAGCTCATACGAGATGGGAGCGGGAGCCTACGAGCAGTACTTC.

This chain links TRBV27 with TRBJ2-1; D gene unclear. This CDR3 spans 14 amino acids. CDR1 and CDR2 from the germline V gene are MNHEY and SMNVEV (reference sequence). V lost 6 bases, J lost 5 bases, and 14 bases lay in between. The CDR3 DNA sequence: TGTGCCAGCAGAACTGAGCTAGGGAACAATGAGCAGTTCTTC. Amino acids: CASRTELGNNEQFF.

The chain combines TRBV6-5 with TRBJ1-2; no firm D call. In germline, CDR1 is MNHEY, CDR2 SVGAGI. The CDR3 extends over 15 amino acids. V shed 5 bases and J shed 8 bases, with 21 bases lying between them. CDR3 DNA: TGTGCCAGCAGTGGCAGGAGGGCCTCCATCGGGGGCTACACCTTC. Encoded protein: CASSGRRASIGGYTF.

Details on this clone: Other nucleotide sequences in the sample specify the same CDR3. This chain joins TRBV11-2 and TRBJ2-2; D is ambiguous. The V end lost 1 base, the J end lost 1 base, and 4 bases lay between the germline ends. The V gene's germline CDR1 is SGHAT and CDR2 FQNNGV. This CDR3 spans 14 amino acids. The CDR3, as DNA: TGTGCCAGCAGCTTAGTAGGGAACACCGGGGAGCTGTTTTTT. Its protein product is CASSLVGNTGELFF. Based on the CDR3 plus reference TRBV11-2 and TRBJ2-2, the full variable domain is EAGVAQSPRYKIIEKRQSVAFWCNPISGHATLYWYQQILGQGPKLLIQFQNNGVVDDSQLPKDRFSAERLKGVDSTLKIQPAKLEDSAVYLCASSLVGNTGELFFGEGSRLTVL.

The V call is TRBV7-9, the J call TRBJ2-1; TRBD2 aligns across 8 bases. The CDR3 totals 18 residues. From germline, CDR1 is SEHNR and CDR2 FQNEAQ (reference sequence). V trimming: 4 bases; J trimming: 5 bases; junction bases outside the gene matches: 16. The DNA of the CDR3 is TGTGCCAGCAGCTCCTACTTAAGACCCGGGACTAGAGACAATGAGCAGTTCTTC. It translates to CASSSYLRPGTRDNEQFF.

This sequence joins TRBV9 and TRBJ2-7; D may be TRBD2 (7 bases). V lost 4 bases to trimming and J lost 3 bases, with 17 bases between them. The germline gives CDR1 SGDLS, CDR2 YYNGEE. The CDR3 is 15 residues long. The CDR3 nucleotides are TGTGCCAGCAGCCCTTTTAGGGGGGGATTCTACGAGCAGTACTTC. Amino acids: CASSPFRGGFYEQYF. Based on the CDR3 plus reference TRBV9 and TRBJ2-7, the full variable domain is DSGVTQTPKHLITATGQRVTLRCSPRSGDLSVYWYQQSLDQGLQFLIQYYNGEERAKGNILERFSAQQFPDLHSELNLSSLELGDSALYFCASSPFRGGFYEQYFGPGTRLTVT.